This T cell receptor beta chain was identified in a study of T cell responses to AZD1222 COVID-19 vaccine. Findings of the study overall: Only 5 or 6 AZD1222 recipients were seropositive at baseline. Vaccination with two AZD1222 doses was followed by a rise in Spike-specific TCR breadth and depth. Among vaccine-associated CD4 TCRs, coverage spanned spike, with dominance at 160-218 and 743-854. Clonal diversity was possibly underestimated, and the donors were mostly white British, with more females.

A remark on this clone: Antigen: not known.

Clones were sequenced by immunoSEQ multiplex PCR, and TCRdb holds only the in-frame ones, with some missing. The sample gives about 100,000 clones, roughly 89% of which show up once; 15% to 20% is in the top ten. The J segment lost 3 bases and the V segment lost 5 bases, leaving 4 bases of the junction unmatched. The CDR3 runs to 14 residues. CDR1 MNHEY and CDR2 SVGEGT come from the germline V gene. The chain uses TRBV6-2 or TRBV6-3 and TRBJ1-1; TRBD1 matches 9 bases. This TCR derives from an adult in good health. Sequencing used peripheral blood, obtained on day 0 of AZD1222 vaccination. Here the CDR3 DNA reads TGTGCCAGCAGTACAGGGGGCTCGGACACTGAAGCTTTCTTT. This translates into CASSTGGSDTEAFF.